Listed below are T cell receptor beta chains from one sample, sequenced in a study of shared clonotypes between healthy human individuals. TCRdb keeps only in-frame clones here, not all; method: immunoSEQ multiplex PCR. This repertoire shows some 2,500,000 clones, less than 95% found once; its top ten account for approximately 0.41%. Sequenced material: naive CD4+ T cells from PBMCs. These receptors originate from a man in his late teens or twenties in good health. Some clones in this sample may be carry-over from other donors' samples. CDR3s include the opening cysteine and the closing phenylalanine or tryptophan. The order of the fields is CDR3 protein, CDR3 DNA, J gene, D gene, clone size, V gene. D genes are given only for firm matches. Size is stated for part of the rows, as once, few or many counts, or as a class when the clone is expanded.

cdr3_aa: CSAGRTGAREQYF; cdr3_nt: TGCAGCGCAGGCCGGACAGGGGCGCGGGAGCAGTACTTC; j_call: TRBJ2-7; d_call: TRBD1; clone_size: NA; v_call: TRBV29-1
cdr3_aa: CASSVGPITDTQYF; cdr3_nt: TGTGCCAGCAGCGTAGGCCCGATCACAGATACGCAGTATTTT; j_call: TRBJ2-3; d_call: NA; clone_size: NA; v_call: TRBV9
cdr3_aa: CASSPGTGEVEAFF; cdr3_nt: TGCGCCAGCAGCCCCGGGACAGGTGAGGTGGAAGCTTTCTTT; j_call: TRBJ1-1; d_call: TRBD1; clone_size: NA; v_call: TRBV5-1
cdr3_aa: CASSPPFLGANAFF; cdr3_nt: TGTGCCAGCAGCCCCCCATTCTTGGGGGCGAACGCTTTCTTT; j_call: TRBJ1-1; d_call: NA; clone_size: NA; v_call: TRBV7-2
cdr3_aa: CASSPDGNSPLHF; cdr3_nt: TGTGCCAGCAGCCCCGATGGTAATTCACCCCTCCACTTT; j_call: TRBJ1-6; d_call: NA; clone_size: NA; v_call: TRBV7-9
cdr3_aa: CASSRSSISNQPQHF; cdr3_nt: TGTGCCAGCAGCCGCTCAAGTATTAGCAATCAGCCCCAGCATTTT; j_call: TRBJ1-5; d_call: NA; clone_size: NA; v_call: TRBV27
cdr3_aa: CASSYIAGGGQETQYF; cdr3_nt: TGTGCCAGCAGCTACATAGCGGGAGGCGGCCAAGAGACCCAGTACTTC; j_call: TRBJ2-5; d_call: TRBD2; clone_size: once; v_call: TRBV11-1
cdr3_aa: CASKEGEVQPQHF; cdr3_nt: TGTGCCAGTAAAGAAGGGGAGGTTCAGCCCCAGCATTTT; j_call: TRBJ1-5; d_call: NA; clone_size: few; v_call: TRBV19
cdr3_aa: CASSYSGQPEAFF; cdr3_nt: TGTGCCAGCAGTTACTCGGGCCAGCCTGAAGCTTTCTTT; j_call: TRBJ1-1; d_call: NA; clone_size: once; v_call: TRBV6-6
cdr3_aa: CASSQGGLVYEQYF; cdr3_nt: TGTGCCAGCTCACAGGGAGGTTTGGTCTACGAGCAGTACTTC; j_call: TRBJ2-7; d_call: NA; clone_size: once; v_call: TRBV18
cdr3_aa: CATSRVAGANYGYTF; cdr3_nt: TGTGCCACCAGCAGAGTCGCAGGGGCTAACTATGGCTACACCTTC; j_call: TRBJ1-2; d_call: NA; clone_size: NA; v_call: TRBV15
cdr3_aa: CASGSGTSADTQYF; cdr3_nt: TGCGCCAGCGGTTCGGGGACTAGCGCAGATACGCAGTATTTT; j_call: TRBJ2-3; d_call: TRBD2; clone_size: NA; v_call: TRBV5-1
cdr3_aa: CASSTTSGRAIYEQYF; cdr3_nt: TGTGCCAGCAGCACCACTAGCGGGAGGGCCATCTACGAGCAGTACTTC; j_call: TRBJ2-7; d_call: TRBD2; clone_size: NA; v_call: TRBV7-2
cdr3_aa: CASTLKASGPTLGGELFF; cdr3_nt: TGTGCCAGCACCCTTAAGGCTAGCGGCCCTACGTTAGGAGGGGAGCTGTTTTTT; j_call: TRBJ2-2; d_call: TRBD2; clone_size: NA; v_call: TRBV27
cdr3_aa: CSAPTGGTYNEQFF; cdr3_nt: TGCAGCGCGCCGACAGGGGGGACCTACAATGAGCAGTTCTTC; j_call: TRBJ2-1; d_call: TRBD1; clone_size: NA; v_call: TRBV29-1
cdr3_aa: CATFGPVQETQYF; cdr3_nt: TGTGCCACCTTTGGTCCGGTTCAAGAGACCCAGTACTTC; j_call: TRBJ2-5; d_call: NA; clone_size: NA; v_call: TRBV6-1
cdr3_aa: CASSSPRGRQLSGNTIYF; cdr3_nt: TGTGCCAGCAGCTCCCCTCGGGGCAGGCAACTCTCTGGAAACACCATATATTTT; j_call: TRBJ1-3; d_call: NA; clone_size: NA; v_call: TRBV7-2
cdr3_aa: CASRLSTGGTNTGELFF; cdr3_nt: TGTGCCAGCAGACTCTCCACAGGGGGCACGAACACCGGGGAGCTGTTTTTT; j_call: TRBJ2-2; d_call: TRBD1; clone_size: NA; v_call: TRBV5-4
cdr3_aa: CASSLEAVYEQYF; cdr3_nt: TGTGCCAGCAGCTTAGAAGCGGTGTACGAGCAGTACTTC; j_call: TRBJ2-7; d_call: NA; clone_size: NA; v_call: TRBV7-2
cdr3_aa: CASQRTSGLSYEQYF; cdr3_nt: TGTGCCAGCCAGAGGACTAGCGGCCTCTCCTACGAGCAGTACTTC; j_call: TRBJ2-7; d_call: TRBD2; clone_size: NA; v_call: TRBV7-8
cdr3_aa: CASNRQAGNTIYF; cdr3_nt: TGTGCCAGCAATAGACAGGCTGGAAACACCATATATTTT; j_call: TRBJ1-3; d_call: NA; clone_size: NA; v_call: TRBV28
cdr3_aa: CASSRGGRGRGEEKLFF; cdr3_nt: TGTGCCAGCAGCCGGGGAGGGCGGGGTCGGGGTGAAGAAAAACTGTTTTTT; j_call: TRBJ1-4; d_call: NA; clone_size: NA; v_call: TRBV5-4
cdr3_aa: CASSRNGAGELFF; cdr3_nt: TGTGCCAGCAGCCGGAATGGGGCCGGGGAGCTGTTTTTT; j_call: TRBJ2-2; d_call: NA; clone_size: NA; v_call: TRBV27
cdr3_aa: CASSQLAGSYNEQFF; cdr3_nt: TGCGCCAGCAGCCAACTAGCGGGCTCCTACAATGAGCAGTTCTTC; j_call: TRBJ2-1; d_call: TRBD2; clone_size: NA; v_call: TRBV4-3
cdr3_aa: CASSPGAPGTEAFF; cdr3_nt: TGTGCCAGCAGTCCGGGGGCGCCGGGGACTGAAGCTTTCTTT; j_call: TRBJ1-1; d_call: NA; clone_size: NA; v_call: TRBV5-4
cdr3_aa: CAISESESHGYTF; cdr3_nt: TGTGCCATCAGTGAGTCAGAGAGCCATGGCTACACCTTC; j_call: TRBJ1-2; d_call: NA; clone_size: NA; v_call: TRBV10-3
cdr3_aa: CASSSGTRNTGELFF; cdr3_nt: TGTGCCAGCAGCTCAGGGACAAGAAACACCGGGGAGCTGTTTTTT; j_call: TRBJ2-2; d_call: NA; clone_size: NA; v_call: TRBV5-4
cdr3_aa: CASSPGGEQFF; cdr3_nt: TGTGCCAGCAGCCCCGGTGGTGAGCAGTTCTTC; j_call: TRBJ2-1; d_call: NA; clone_size: NA; v_call: TRBV7-2
cdr3_aa: CASSLQAADTEAFF; cdr3_nt: TGCGCCAGCAGCTTGCAGGCAGCGGACACTGAAGCTTTCTTT; j_call: TRBJ1-1; d_call: NA; clone_size: NA; v_call: TRBV5-1